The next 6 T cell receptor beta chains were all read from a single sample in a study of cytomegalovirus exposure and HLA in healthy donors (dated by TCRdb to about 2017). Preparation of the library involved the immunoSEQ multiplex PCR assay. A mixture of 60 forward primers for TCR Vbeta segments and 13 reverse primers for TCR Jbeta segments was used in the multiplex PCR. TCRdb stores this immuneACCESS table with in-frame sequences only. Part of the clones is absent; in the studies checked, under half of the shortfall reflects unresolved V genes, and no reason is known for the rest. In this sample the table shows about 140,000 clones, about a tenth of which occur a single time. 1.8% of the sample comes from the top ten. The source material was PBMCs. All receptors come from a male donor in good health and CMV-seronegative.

The CDR3 sequence: CASGPLGEATNEKLFF. CDR3 bases: TGTGCCAGCGGTCCGTTGGGGGAGGCAACTAATGAAAAACTGTTTTTT. The V gene is TRBV27, the J gene TRBJ1-4, with a tentative D call TRBD1 (5 bases). The CDR3 length is 16 residues. V was shortened by 8 bases and J by 0 bases, with 16 bases between the two germline ends. Per the germline V gene, CDR1 is MNHEY and CDR2 is SMNVEV (reference sequence).

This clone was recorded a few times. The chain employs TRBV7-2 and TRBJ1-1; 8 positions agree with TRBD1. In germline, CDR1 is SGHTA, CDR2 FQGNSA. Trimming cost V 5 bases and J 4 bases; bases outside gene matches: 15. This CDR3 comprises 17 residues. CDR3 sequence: CASSPLGTGDRFTEAFF. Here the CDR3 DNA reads TGTGCCAGCAGCCCACTGGGGACCGGGGACAGGTTCACTGAAGCTTTCTTT.

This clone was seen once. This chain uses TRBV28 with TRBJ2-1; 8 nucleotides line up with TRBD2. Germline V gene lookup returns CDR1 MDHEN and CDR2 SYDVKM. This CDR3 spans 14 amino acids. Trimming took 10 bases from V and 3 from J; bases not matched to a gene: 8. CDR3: CAITGTRGYNEQFF. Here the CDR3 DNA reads TGTGCCATTACCGGGACTAGAGGCTACAATGAGCAGTTCTTC.

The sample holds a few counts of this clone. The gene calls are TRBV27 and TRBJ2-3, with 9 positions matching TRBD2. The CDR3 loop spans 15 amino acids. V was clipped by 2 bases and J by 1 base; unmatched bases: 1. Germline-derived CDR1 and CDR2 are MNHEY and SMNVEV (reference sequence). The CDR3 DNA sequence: TGTGCCAGCAGTTTAGAGCGGGGGGGCACAGATACGCAGTATTTT. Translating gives CASSLERGGTDTQYF.

The CDR3 region is CASSPDRGGTEAFF. DNA of the CDR3: TGTGCCAGCTCACCGGACAGGGGAGGGACTGAAGCTTTCTTT. This chain connects TRBV18 to TRBJ1-1, with TRBD1 matching over 9 bases. The CDR3 contains 14 residues. After removal of 3 bases from V and 5 bases from J, the junction contained 4 bases not matched to a gene. Germline CDR1 and CDR2: KGHSH and LQKENI.

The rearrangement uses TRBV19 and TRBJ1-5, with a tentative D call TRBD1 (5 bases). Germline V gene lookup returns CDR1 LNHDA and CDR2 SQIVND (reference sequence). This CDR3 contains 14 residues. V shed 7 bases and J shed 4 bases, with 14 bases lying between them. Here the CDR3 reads CASTFRQRNQPQHF. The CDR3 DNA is TGTGCCAGTACCTTTAGACAGAGGAATCAGCCCCAGCATTTT.